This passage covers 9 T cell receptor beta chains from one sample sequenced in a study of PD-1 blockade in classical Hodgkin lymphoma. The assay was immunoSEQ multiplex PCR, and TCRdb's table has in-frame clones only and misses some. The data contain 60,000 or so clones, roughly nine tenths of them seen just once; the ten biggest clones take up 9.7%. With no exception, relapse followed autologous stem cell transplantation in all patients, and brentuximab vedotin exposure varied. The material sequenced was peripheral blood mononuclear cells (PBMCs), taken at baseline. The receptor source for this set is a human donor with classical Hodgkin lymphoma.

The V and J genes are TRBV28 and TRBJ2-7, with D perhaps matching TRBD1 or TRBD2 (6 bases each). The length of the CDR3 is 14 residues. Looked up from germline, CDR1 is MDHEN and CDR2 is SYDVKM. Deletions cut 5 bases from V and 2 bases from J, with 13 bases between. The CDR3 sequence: CASSLTGGAYEQYF. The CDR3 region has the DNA TGTGCCAGCAGTCTCACCGGGGGCGCCTACGAGCAGTACTTC.

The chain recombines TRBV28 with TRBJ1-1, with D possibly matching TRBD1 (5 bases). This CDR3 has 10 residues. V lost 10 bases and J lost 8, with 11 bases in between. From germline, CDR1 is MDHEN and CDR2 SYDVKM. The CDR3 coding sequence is TGTGCCACCAGGCGGGGCGAAGCTTTCTTT. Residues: CATRRGEAFF.

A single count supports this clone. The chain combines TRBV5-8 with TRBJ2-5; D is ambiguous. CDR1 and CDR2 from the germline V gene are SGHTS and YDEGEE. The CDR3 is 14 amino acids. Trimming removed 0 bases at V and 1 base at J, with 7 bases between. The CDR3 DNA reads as TGTGCCAGCAGCTTGGGGCGGACCCAAGAGACCCAGTACTTC. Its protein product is CASSLGRTQETQYF.

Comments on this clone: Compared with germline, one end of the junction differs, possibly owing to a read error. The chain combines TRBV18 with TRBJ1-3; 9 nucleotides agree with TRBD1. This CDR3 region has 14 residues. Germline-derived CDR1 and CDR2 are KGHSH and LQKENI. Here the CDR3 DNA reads TGTGCCAGCTCAGGACAGGGGACTGGAAACACTATATATTTT. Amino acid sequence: CASSGQGTGNTIYF.

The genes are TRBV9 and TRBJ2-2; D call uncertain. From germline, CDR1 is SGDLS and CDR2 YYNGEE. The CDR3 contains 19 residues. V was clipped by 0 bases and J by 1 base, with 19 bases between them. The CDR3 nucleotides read TGTGCCAGCAGCGTAGACGGTGGGGTGGCAGCATTGAACACCGGGGAGCTGTTTTTT. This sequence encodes CASSVDGGVAALNTGELFF.

The DNA of the CDR3 is TGTGCCAGCAGCTTAGCGCCACGGGGGCGGGAGACCCAGTACTTC. Its translation is CASSLAPRGRETQYF. The chain carries TRBV7-2 and TRBJ2-5; D is perhaps TRBD1 or TRBD2 (6 bases each). V lost 0 bases and J 5 bases, leaving 13 bases between the germline ends. Germline V CDR1 and CDR2: SGHTA, FQGNSA. The CDR3 consists of 15 residues. Together with reference TRBV7-2 and TRBJ2-5, the CDR3 gives the full variable domain: GAGVSQSPSNKVTEKGKDVELRCDPISGHTALYWYRQSLGQGLEFLIYFQGNSAPDKSGLPSDRFSAERTGGSVSTLTIQRTQQEDSAVYLCASSLAPRGRETQYFGPGTRLLVL.

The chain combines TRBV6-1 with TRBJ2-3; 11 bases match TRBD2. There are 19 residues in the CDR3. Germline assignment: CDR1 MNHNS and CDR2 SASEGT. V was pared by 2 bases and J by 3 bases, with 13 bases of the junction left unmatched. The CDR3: CASSESVLAGGPKTDTQYF. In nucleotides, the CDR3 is TGTGCCAGCAGTGAAAGTGTTTTAGCGGGAGGGCCAAAGACAGATACGCAGTATTTT.

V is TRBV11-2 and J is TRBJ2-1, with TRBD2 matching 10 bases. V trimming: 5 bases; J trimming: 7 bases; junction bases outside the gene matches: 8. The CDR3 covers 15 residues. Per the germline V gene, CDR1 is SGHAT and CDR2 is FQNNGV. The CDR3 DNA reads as TGTGCCAGCAGCATTAGCAGCGGGGGGGCAAATGAGCAGTTCTTC. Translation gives CASSISSGGANEQFF.

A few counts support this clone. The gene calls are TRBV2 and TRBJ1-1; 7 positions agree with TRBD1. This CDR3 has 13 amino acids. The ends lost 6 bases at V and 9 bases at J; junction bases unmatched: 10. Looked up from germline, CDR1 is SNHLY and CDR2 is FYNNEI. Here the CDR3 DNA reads TGTGCCAGCAGGGAACCTGACAGGGTTAAAGCTTTCTTT. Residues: CASREPDRVKAFF. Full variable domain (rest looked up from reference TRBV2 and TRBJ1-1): EPEVTQTPSHQVTQMGQEVILRCVPISNHLYFYWYRQILGQKVEFLVSFYNNEISEKSEIFDDQFSVERPDGSNFTLKIRSTKLEDSAMYFCASREPDRVKAFFGQGTRLTVV.